The T cell receptor (beta chain) under discussion was sequenced for a study of Ad26.COV2.S vaccination and SARS-CoV-2 variants. Overall study results and limits: Substantial response breadth was reportedly seen for spike-specific CD8+ and CD4+ T cells after vaccination.

In regard to this clone: Antigen unknown.

The CDR3 has 11 amino acids. The V gene lost 4 bases and the J gene lost 4 bases, with 5 bases spanning the gap. Germline V gives CDR1 SGHNT, CDR2 YYREEE (reference sequence). This table comes from immunoSEQ multiplex PCR, and its TCRdb copy is limited to in-frame clones, with some not included. The sample lists roughly 410,000 clones, about four fifths occurring once. The sample's treatment: approximately 18 received Ad26.COV2.S at low or high dose, single or two shots; several received placebo; per-sample allocation not given. On day 63 after the first injection, vaccine and placebo recipients gave samples. The study used a vaccine consisting of an Ad26 vector that expressed Wuhan-strain SARS-CoV-2 spike.

Source: peripheral blood, taken in a trial of Ad26.COV2.S vaccine versus placebo. V is TRBV5-4 and J is TRBJ1-1; no clear D gene. The source of this sequence is a person aged 18 to 59 who received the Ad26.COV2.S COVID-19 vaccine or a placebo. CDR3 amino acids: CASSAGTEAFF. CDR3 in DNA: TGTGCCAGCAGCGCCGGCACTGAAGCTTTCTTT.